Shown below are 27 T cell receptor beta chains from a single sample sequenced in a study of tumor-infiltrating lymphocytes in localized non-small cell lung cancer. Some clones are missing from TCRdb's copy, which holds only in-frame ones; the method was immunoSEQ multiplex PCR. The data show 27,000 or so clones, approximately 85% seen once. Specimen: lung tumor tissue. These receptors all come from a human donor with non-small cell lung cancer.

The chain employs TRBV7-9 and TRBJ2-3; TRBD2 matches at 8 bases. Germline values: CDR1 SEHNR, CDR2 FQNEAQ (reference sequence). This CDR3 contains 15 residues. J was trimmed by 6 bases and V by 4 bases; bases with no gene match: 9. The CDR3 is CASSSTRGGRDTQYF. The CDR3 nucleotides are TGTGCCAGCAGCTCGACCCGCGGGGGGCGTGATACGCAGTATTTT.

This chain links TRBV6-1 with TRBJ2-3; 8 bases line up with TRBD1. The germline V gene has CDR1 MNHNS and CDR2 SASEGT. V was clipped by 7 bases and J by 3 bases; unmatched bases: 9. CDR3 length: 15 residues. The CDR3 DNA reads TGTGCCAGCATGCGCCGGGACAGGATAACAGATACGCAGTATTTT. Amino acid sequence: CASMRRDRITDTQYF.

The chain carries TRBV5-1 and TRBJ2-7; the D is unclear. Germline-derived CDR1 and CDR2 are SGHRS and YFSETQ. This CDR3 spans 14 amino acids. Trimming took off 3 bases at V and 0 bases at J, with 10 bases between the two ends. The CDR3 sequence: CASSSPGRSYEQYF. The CDR3 DNA reads as TGCGCCAGCAGCTCACCGGGTCGCTCCTACGAGCAGTACTTC.

The chain combines TRBV6-5 with TRBJ2-7; TRBD1 matches at 7 bases. CDR1 and CDR2 (germline): MNHEY, SVGAGI. Unmatched junction bases numbered 6, after V lost 6 bases and J lost 4 bases. This CDR3 is 13 amino acids long. The CDR3 nucleotides are TGTGCCAGCAGCTCACAGGGGCGGTACGAGCAGTACTTC. It is translated as CASSSQGRYEQYF.

This CDR3 is CASSLGRGTNQPQHF. Written as DNA, the CDR3 is TGTGCCAGCAGCCTGGGGAGGGGGACGAATCAGCCCCAGCATTTT. The chain joins TRBV5-8 to TRBJ1-5; tentatively, D is TRBD1 (6 bases). This CDR3 is built from 15 residues. Germline V gene data show CDR1 as SGHTS and CDR2 as YDEGEE. The V gene lost 4 bases and the J gene lost 4 bases, with 15 bases spanning the gap.

This clone was counted between two and nine times. The gene calls are TRBV6-5 and TRBJ1-2; no reliable D call. Germline V gives CDR1 MNHEY, CDR2 SVGAGI. CDR3 size: 15 residues. Trimming shortened V by 4 bases and J by 6 bases, and 18 bases separated the two germline ends. The CDR3 is CASSFARNAPHGYTF. CDR3 sequence (DNA): TGTGCCAGCAGTTTCGCCCGGAACGCACCACATGGCTACACCTTC.

This clone was recorded a few times. The chain recombines TRBV6-1 with TRBJ1-5, with TRBD1 identical over 7 bases. Germline V CDR1 and CDR2: MNHNS, SASEGT. This CDR3 contains 14 residues. V was pared by 5 bases and J by 5 bases, with 6 bases of the junction left unmatched. The CDR3 bases are TGTGCCAGCAGTCCTTCAGGGGGATATCAGCCCCAGCATTTT. This encodes CASSPSGGYQPQHF.

This chain uses TRBV19 with TRBJ2-3; TRBD2 aligns across 10 bases. The germline CDR1 and CDR2 sequences are LNHDA and SQIVND (reference sequence). The CDR3 loop spans 17 amino acids. V trimming: 0 bases; J trimming: 2 bases; junction bases outside the gene matches: 5. CDR3 sequence (DNA): TGTGCCAGTAGTATAGATCCCCTAGCGGGGGTCACAGATACGCAGTATTTT. Its protein product is CASSIDPLAGVTDTQYF.

In regard to this clone: A junction end diverges from the germline sequence, so it may reflect a read error. The gene calls are TRBV7-7 and TRBJ2-5, with TRBD1 identical over 11 bases. This CDR3 contains 16 residues. Germline CDR1 reads SSHAT; CDR2 reads FNYEAQ (reference sequence). The CDR3 region is CASSPVGTGGKETQYF. In nucleotides, the CDR3 is TGTGCTAGCAGCCCAGTCGGGACAGGGGGAAAAGAGACCCAGTACTTC. Based on the CDR3 plus reference TRBV7-7 and TRBJ2-5, the full variable domain is GAGVSQSPRYKVTKRGQDVTLRCDPISSHATLYWYQQALGQGPEFLTYFNYEAQPDKSGLPSDRFSAERPEGSISTLTIQRTEQRDSAMYRCASSPVGTGGKETQYFGPGTRLLVL.

This clone showed up just once. The chain has TRBV5-4 and TRBJ2-5; the match to TRBD2 covers 9 bases. The J segment lost 4 bases and the V segment lost 3 bases, leaving 4 bases of the junction unmatched. The CDR3 has 14 amino acids. The V gene's germline CDR1 is SGHNT and CDR2 YYREEE (reference sequence). DNA for the CDR3: TGTGCCAGCAGCTCGGGACTAGCCGGAGAGACCCAGTACTTC. Its translation: CASSSGLAGETQYF.

This chain joins TRBV6-6 and TRBJ1-1; 9 bases align to TRBD1. V shed 2 bases and J 1 base; nucleotides not matched to a gene: 5. The CDR3 has 16 residues. CDR1 and CDR2 from the germline V gene are MNHNY and SVGAGI (reference sequence). DNA for the CDR3: TGTGCCAGCAGTTACCGGGACAGGGCCCCGAACACTGAAGCTTTCTTT. Translated, it gives CASSYRDRAPNTEAFF.

This clone was observed a few times. The chain combines TRBV11-2 with TRBJ1-2; 11 nucleotides match TRBD1. The CDR3 is made up of 14 amino acids. V dropped 4 bases and J dropped 3; count of bases not matched to a gene: 1. In germline, CDR1 is SGHAT, CDR2 FQNNGV. This CDR3 reads CASSWTGGDYGYTF. CDR3 in DNA: TGTGCCAGCAGCTGGACAGGGGGCGACTATGGCTACACCTTC. The full variable domain, with the rest looked up from reference TRBV11-2 and TRBJ1-2, is EAGVAQSPRYKIIEKRQSVAFWCNPISGHATLYWYQQILGQGPKLLIQFQNNGVVDDSQLPKDRFSAERLKGVDSTLKIQPAKLEDSAVYLCASSWTGGDYGYTFGSGTRLTVV.

The chain couples TRBV9 to TRBJ2-2, with D possibly called TRBD1 or TRBD2 (6 bases each). CDR1 is SGDLS, CDR2 YYNGEE, per germline. The CDR3 is 13 residues long. Trimming shortened V by 7 bases and J by 5 bases, and 12 bases separated the two germline ends. CDR3 region: CASAGGFTGELFF. The CDR3 DNA reads as TGTGCCAGCGCCGGGGGCTTTACCGGGGAGCTGTTTTTT. Supplemented by reference TRBV9 and TRBJ2-2, the full variable domain reads DSGVTQTPKHLITATGQRVTLRCSPRSGDLSVYWYQQSLDQGLQFLIQYYNGEERAKGNILERFSAQQFPDLHSELNLSSLELGDSALYFCASAGGFTGELFFGEGSRLTVL.

The chain joins TRBV5-6 to TRBJ2-2; D gene uncertain. V dropped 0 bases and J dropped 3 bases, with 3 bases sitting between them. This CDR3 has 13 amino acids. The germline V gene has CDR1 SGHDT and CDR2 YYEEEE. CDR3 residues: CASSLADTGELFF. CDR3 in DNA: TGTGCCAGCAGCTTGGCTGACACCGGGGAGCTGTTTTTT.

The chain has TRBV18 and TRBJ2-4; 8 bases are shared with TRBD1. CDR1 and CDR2 from the germline V gene are KGHSH and LQKENI. The CDR3 sequence is 15 residues long. Trimming took 3 bases from V and 6 from J; bases not matched to a gene: 7. The CDR3 nucleotides are TGTGCCAGCTCACCCGGACAGGGAATGACAAACATTCAGTACTTC. Translation: CASSPGQGMTNIQYF.

The V and J genes are TRBV7-2 and TRBJ1-1; the D gene is possibly TRBD1 (5 bases). There are 14 residues in the CDR3. Germline assignment: CDR1 SGHTA and CDR2 FQGNSA. Trimming took off 5 bases at V and 0 bases at J, with 10 bases between the two ends. CDR3 sequence reads: CASSRGELNTEAFF. The CDR3 DNA is TGTGCCAGCAGCCGGGGGGAACTGAACACTGAAGCTTTCTTT.

A few counts support this clone. V gene TRBV4-3 combines with J gene TRBJ2-5, with D maybe TRBD1 (5 bases). Germline CDR1 is LGHNA and CDR2 is YSLEER. The V end lost 3 bases, the J end lost 1 base, and 9 bases lay between the germline ends. This CDR3 is built from 14 residues. Here the CDR3 reads CASSQPRVQETQYF. CDR3 nucleotides: TGCGCCAGCAGCCAGCCCAGGGTCCAAGAGACCCAGTACTTC.

The chain is built from TRBV20-1 and TRBJ2-1; D is tentatively TRBD1 or TRBD2 (5 bases each). The V end was cut by 3 bases, the J end by 15 bases, with 9 bases between. Germline CDR1 reads DFQATT; CDR2 reads SNEGSKA (reference sequence). The CDR3 loop spans 9 amino acids. The CDR3 sequence: CSASGDPFF. In DNA form, the CDR3 reads TGCAGTGCTAGTGGGGACCCGTTCTTC.

The V gene is TRBV29-1, the J gene TRBJ1-2, with D possibly matching TRBD1 (6 bases). Trimming stripped 7 bases from V and 2 bases from J, with 11 bases between. Germline V CDR1 and CDR2: SQVTM, ANQGSEA. The CDR3 length is 12 residues. CDR3 nucleotide sequence: TGCAGCGCCGCAGGGGAGAACTATGGCTACACCTTC. Its protein product is CSAAGENYGYTF.

The rearrangement joins TRBV19 to TRBJ1-3, with TRBD1 matching over 7 bases. There are 14 residues in the CDR3. Germline V gene data show CDR1 as LNHDA and CDR2 as SQIVND (reference sequence). Losses at the gene ends were 5 bases for V and 3 bases for J; bases not matched to a gene: 4. CDR3 region: CASSGQAFGNTIYF. Written as DNA, the CDR3 is TGTGCCAGTAGTGGACAGGCGTTTGGAAACACCATATATTTT. The full variable domain, its missing parts supplied by reference TRBV19 and TRBJ1-3, is DGGITQSPKYLFRKEGQNVTLSCEQNLNHDAMYWYRQDPGQGLRLIYYSQIVNDFQKGDIAEGYSVSREKKESFPLTVTSAQKNPTAFYLCASSGQAFGNTIYFGEGSWLTVV.

The J gene is TRBJ2-2, the V gene TRBV4-2, with D tentatively TRBD2 (5 bases). With 1 base removed from V and 7 bases from J, the gap between germline ends came to 16 bases. Germline lookup yields CDR1 LGHNA and CDR2 YNFKEQ. The CDR3 extends over 16 amino acids. The chain's CDR3 is CASSQGRPKAGGELFF. For the CDR3, the DNA is TGTGCCAGCAGCCAAGGCCGTCCAAAGGCGGGCGGGGAGCTGTTTTTT.

The chain combines TRBV11-1 with TRBJ1-6, with unresolved D. Trimming pared 5 bases from V and 5 bases from J, leaving 13 bases between. The CDR3 covers 15 residues. CDR1 and CDR2 from the germline V gene are SGHAT and FQDESV (reference sequence). In DNA, the CDR3 is TGTGCCAGCAGCGCGGTAGGCCTTAATAATTCACCCCTCCACTTT. Translation gives CASSAVGLNNSPLHF.

The J gene is TRBJ1-1, the V gene TRBV19; TRBD1 might be the D (5 bases). This CDR3 is built from 15 residues. V lost 4 bases, J lost 0 bases, and 12 bases lay in between. Per germline, CDR1 LNHDA and CDR2 SQIVND (reference sequence). CDR3 sequence reads: CASSTRGTVNTEAFF. CDR3 bases: TGTGCCAGTAGTACTAGAGGGACGGTGAACACTGAAGCTTTCTTT. Using reference TRBV19 and TRBJ1-1 for the parts outside the CDR3, the full variable domain is DGGITQSPKYLFRKEGQNVTLSCEQNLNHDAMYWYRQDPGQGLRLIYYSQIVNDFQKGDIAEGYSVSREKKESFPLTVTSAQKNPTAFYLCASSTRGTVNTEAFFGQGTRLTVV.

This clone was seen only once. The junction shows a germline mismatch at one end, possibly a read error. The chain carries TRBV7-2 and TRBJ2-2, with 7 positions matching TRBD2. The CDR3 consists of 15 residues. Per the germline V gene, CDR1 is SGHTA and CDR2 is FQGNSA. The CDR3 reads CACRKAGLNTGELFF. CDR3 DNA sequence: TGTGCCTGCAGAAAAGCGGGACTGAACACCGGGGAGCTGTTTTTT.

This clone was seen a single time. The chain joins TRBV15 to TRBJ1-5; the D is unclear. CDR1 is LNHNV, CDR2 YYDKDF, per germline (reference sequence). CDR3 length: 12 residues. Trimming removed 2 bases at V and 5 bases at J, with 4 bases between. The CDR3 coding sequence is TGTGCCACCAGCAGATATGATCAGCCCCAGCATTTT. Protein product: CATSRYDQPQHF.

V usage is TRBV5-4 and J usage is TRBJ2-2; D is undetermined. The CDR3 contains 14 residues. Trimming pared 4 bases from V and 1 base from J, leaving 8 bases between. Looked up from germline, CDR1 is SGHNT and CDR2 is YYREEE (reference sequence). CDR3 amino acids: CASSDTWNTGELFF. CDR3 nucleotides: TGTGCCAGCAGCGATACTTGGAACACCGGGGAGCTGTTTTTT.

This chain links TRBV7-9 with TRBJ2-7, with TRBD1 identical over 9 bases. Germline loops: CDR1 SEHNR, CDR2 FQNEAQ (reference sequence). CDR3 length: 16 amino acids. Trimming at V came to 4 bases and at J to 0 bases, leaving 7 bases not matched to a gene. The CDR3 spells CASSYRDRALSYEQYF. The CDR3 nucleotides are TGTGCCAGCAGCTACCGGGACAGGGCCCTCTCCTACGAGCAGTACTTC.